What follows is one T cell receptor beta chain and its context. Its target is unknown. TCRdb re-analysed the reads in MiXCR, keeping a single row per CDR3 protein. The data show approximately 910,000 distinct CDR3 sequences, around 30% seen once. This entry belongs to a study of T cell repertoires in cytomegalovirus infection. On the study more broadly: CMV epitopes, recently identified HLA-C-restricted and well-studied HLA-B-restricted, were used. General study points: The ex vivo response was dominated by HLA-C-restricted CMV-specific TCR beta clonotypes.

This CDR3 has 15 amino acids. CDR1 and CDR2 from the germline V gene are SNHLY and FYNNEI. Deletions cut 7 bases from V and 3 bases from J, with 18 bases between. V is TRBV2 and J is TRBJ1-1; D is undetermined. This sequence originates from a human donor in good health (CMV status not recorded). Some clones in this sample may be carry-over from other donors' samples. The sequencing here drew on cultured CD8+ T cells from PBMCs, taken from culture after CMV antigen stimulation. The CDR3, as DNA: TGTGCCAGCATCCCGTGGGCGAACGGAGACACTGAAGCTTTCTTT. Residues: CASIPWANGDTEAFF.